The present TCR beta chain was sequenced within a study of T-cell memory formation after mild COVID-19. For the study at large: Across donors, TCR clusters were largely donor specific.

TCRdb itself ran the 5' RACE reads through MiXCR, one entry per CDR3 protein. The sample lists fewer than 350,000 distinct CDR3 sequences, 14% occurring once. This clonotype was seen a handful of times. Its matching antigen is unknown. Overall study findings and caveats: Those CD4+ clones that contracted were mainly in CM and EM (CD8+ ones in EMRA). Cross-reactive memory appears to have joined, as suggested by some responding clones showing up in pre-infection memory.

The J segment lost 9 bases and the V segment lost 6 bases, leaving 6 bases of the junction unmatched. This CDR3 is 14 amino acids long. The TCR sequence derives from a man younger than 35 who had mild COVID-19 (a few samples of this study predate the infection). Cell type and time point are not known. Sequencing input: PBMCs or a T cell subset sorted from them (not recorded which). The chain recombines TRBV12-3 or TRBV12-4 with TRBJ1-6, with 9 nucleotides matching TRBD1. CDR3 protein: CASSPGQGTSPLHF. The CDR3 DNA is TGTGCCAGCAGCCCGGGACAGGGCACTTCACCCCTCCACTTT.